These 11 T cell receptor beta chains originate from one sample sequenced in a study of T-cell memory formation after mild COVID-19 (dated by TCRdb to the early 2020s). Libraries were built with 5' RACE. Sequencing used an Illumina NovaSeq 6000. TCRdb cleaned the public reads at Q25 with fastp, built clones with MiXCR and kept in-frame beta chains. Each CDR3 protein gets just one entry, which takes the most common genes and DNA from the rows behind it. The sample data list around 200,000 distinct CDR3 sequences, and roughly 30% of these were observed just once. Roughly 11% of the sample is held by the ten biggest clonotypes. Sequencing input: PBMCs or a T cell subset sorted from them (not recorded which). Every receptor here comes from an adult woman who had mild COVID-19 (a few samples of this study predate the infection). The sample titles of this study are shuffled in the database, so cell type and time point are left out; the donor was told from shared clones.

To note about this clonotype: This clone may be a read error of a much larger clone one base away. In DNA, the CDR3 is TGCGCCAGCAGCTTGGACAGGGGGCACTACGAGCAGTACTTC. It specifies CASSLDRGHYEQYF. This chain uses TRBV5-1 with TRBJ2-7; 9 positions match TRBD1. This CDR3 has 14 amino acids. The germline CDR1 and CDR2 sequences are SGHRS and YFSETQ. Trimming took 0 bases from V and 3 from J; bases not matched to a gene: 1.

This clonotype was counted between two and nine times. The chain combines TRBV5-4 with TRBJ2-7; D is unresolved. Germline lookup yields CDR1 SGHNT and CDR2 YYREEE (reference sequence). The CDR3 spans 13 residues. Trimming removed 7 bases at V and 4 bases at J, with 15 bases between. The CDR3 spells CASSHPGTYEQYF. The CDR3 DNA is TGTGCCAGCTCTCATCCTGGTACTTACGAGCAGTACTTC.

The J gene is TRBJ2-7, the V gene TRBV5-1; D is perhaps TRBD2 (5 bases). CDR3 length equals 15 residues. The germline CDR1 and CDR2 sequences are SGHRS and YFSETQ. Trimming left V 3 bases short and J 0 bases short, with 13 bases between. The CDR3 sequence is CASSSNVGSSYEQYF. The CDR3 coding sequence is TGCGCCAGCAGCTCGAATGTAGGGAGCTCCTACGAGCAGTACTTC.

V is TRBV5-6 and J is TRBJ1-3; unclear D gene. This CDR3 spans 13 amino acids. The V end was cut by 2 bases, the J end by 9 bases, with 12 bases between. From germline, CDR1 is SGHDT and CDR2 YYEEEE. CDR3 coding DNA: TGTGCCAGCAGCTTAGGACCTTCGGGCACCATATATTTT. Translated, it gives CASSLGPSGTIYF.

The table lists this clonotype with a few counts. The chain employs TRBV4-1 and TRBJ2-3; D is possibly TRBD2 (5 bases). Trimming pared 3 bases from V and 0 bases from J, leaving 13 bases between. Germline CDR1 MGHRA, CDR2 YSYEKL. The CDR3 is made up of 16 amino acids. CDR3 loop: CASSQQSWTSTDTQYF. CDR3 nucleotide sequence: TGCGCCAGCAGCCAGCAATCTTGGACTAGCACAGATACGCAGTATTTT.

This clonotype was counted only a few times. The chain links TRBV7-9 to TRBJ2-5, with 11 bases lining up with TRBD2. Germline CDR1 is SEHNR and CDR2 is FQNEAQ (reference sequence). The V segment lost 6 bases and the J segment 4 bases; nucleotides outside the gene matches: 10. CDR3 size: 16 residues. The CDR3 loop reads CASRASGGSVRETQYF. Here the CDR3 DNA reads TGTGCCAGCAGGGCTAGCGGGGGGTCTGTCCGAGAGACCCAGTACTTC.

This clonotype was seen a few times. This chain connects TRBV5-6 to TRBJ2-5; 8 bases are a match to TRBD2. The CDR3 is made up of 13 amino acids. Germline lookup yields CDR1 SGHDT and CDR2 YYEEEE. The V and J ends lost 4 bases and 4 bases, in that order; junction bases with no gene match: 3. The CDR3 DNA reads as TGTGCCAGCAGCCCTGCGGGGGGAGAGACCCAGTACTTC. The encoded protein is CASSPAGGETQYF. Combining the CDR3 with reference TRBV5-6 and TRBJ2-5 gives the whole variable domain DAGVTQSPTHLIKTRGQQVTLRCSPKSGHDTVSWYQQALGQGPQFIFQYYEEEERQRGNFPDRFSGHQFPNYSSELNVNALLLGDSALYLCASSPAGGETQYFGPGTRLLVL.

Ten or more counts support this clonotype. The genes are TRBV20-1 and TRBJ2-1; 8 bases line up with TRBD2. Per germline, CDR1 DFQATT and CDR2 SNEGSKA (reference sequence). Trimming removed 1 base from V and 7 bases from J; junction bases left unmatched: 9. The CDR3 is 15 amino acids. The CDR3: CSARVGSGAGNEQFF. The CDR3 coding sequence is TGCAGTGCTAGAGTTGGTAGCGGGGCCGGAAATGAGCAGTTCTTC.

The chain has TRBV9 and TRBJ2-2, with a tentative D call TRBD1 (5 bases). CDR1 is SGDLS and CDR2 is YYNGEE in the germline V gene. V was pared by 0 bases and J by 1 base, with 7 bases between. There are 15 residues in the CDR3. The CDR3 sequence: CASSVAGLNTGELFF. The DNA for the CDR3 is TGTGCCAGCAGCGTAGCAGGGCTGAACACCGGGGAGCTGTTTTTT. Together with reference TRBV9 and TRBJ2-2, the CDR3 gives the full variable domain: DSGVTQTPKHLITATGQRVTLRCSPRSGDLSVYWYQQSLDQGLQFLIQYYNGEERAKGNILERFSAQQFPDLHSELNLSSLELGDSALYFCASSVAGLNTGELFFGEGSRLTVL.

This clonotype has only one observation. The chain employs TRBV29-1 and TRBJ1-3; a weak D match, TRBD1 (5 bases). V lost 4 bases and J lost 0, with 16 bases in between. From germline, CDR1 is SQVTM and CDR2 ANQGSEA. CDR3 length: 16 residues. CDR3 nucleotides: TGCAGCGTTGGACAGCGCCTAAGCTCCTCTGGAAACACCATATATTTT. Translated: CSVGQRLSSSGNTIYF.

The chain joins TRBV28 to TRBJ2-7; D possibly matches TRBD1 or TRBD2 (5 bases each). Between the trimmed V and J ends, which lost 5 bases and 2 bases, there was a span of 7 bases. Germline CDR1 is MDHEN and CDR2 is SYDVKM. The CDR3 loop spans 12 amino acids. The CDR3 here is CASSGGAYEQYF. The CDR3 DNA is TGTGCCAGCAGTGGGGGAGCCTACGAGCAGTACTTC.